The rows below give T cell receptor beta chains drawn from one sample of a study of Ad26.COV2.S vaccination and SARS-CoV-2 variants. The method was immunoSEQ multiplex PCR; TCRdb's version includes in-frame clones alone and lacks a portion of them. The sample consists of about 480,000 clones, 87% of them appearing once. The sequencing here drew on peripheral blood, taken in a trial of Ad26.COV2.S vaccine versus placebo. Receptor source: a person between 18 and 65 years old who received the Ad26.COV2.S COVID-19 vaccine or a placebo. Both conserved end residues are part of each CDR3. Each record gives: clone size, D gene, J gene, V gene, CDR3 DNA, CDR3 protein. D genes are given only for firm matches. Size tells how often a clone was seen (once, few, many) or the class of an expanded clone, and some rows leave it out.

size: NA; D: NA; J: TRBJ1-6; V: TRBV2; DNA: TGTGCCAGCGCCCCGAGGGACCTCCTGAAATCACCCCTCCACTTT; CDR3: CASAPRDLLKSPLHF
size: NA; D: NA; J: TRBJ1-5; V: TRBV21-1; DNA: TGTGCCAGCGAGATAGGGGACAGAGATAGCAATCAGCCCCAGCATTTT; CDR3: CASEIGDRDSNQPQHF
size: NA; D: TRBD2; J: TRBJ2-1; V: TRBV24-1; DNA: TGTGCCACCAGTGACCGTGGACTAGCGGGAGTAAGTCGGCAGTTCTTC; CDR3: CATSDRGLAGVSRQFF
size: NA; D: NA; J: TRBJ2-7; V: TRBV11-2; DNA: TGTGCCAGCAGCCAATGGGCTAGTGCACCATACGAGCAGTACTTC; CDR3: CASSQWASAPYEQYF
size: NA; D: TRBD1; J: TRBJ2-1; V: TRBV4-2; DNA: TGTGCCAGCAGCCAAGATATGGGCCTTGGGACAGGGCCCCACAATGAGCAGTTCTTC; CDR3: CASSQDMGLGTGPHNEQFF
size: NA; D: NA; J: TRBJ2-2; V: TRBV6-2/TRBV6-3; DNA: TGTGCCAGCAGTTACACCCAGGTCGGGGAGCTGTTTTTT; CDR3: CASSYTQVGELFF
size: NA; D: NA; J: TRBJ2-1; V: TRBV4-1; DNA: TGCGCCAGCAGCCAAGACTACGGTTCCTACAATGAGCAGTTCTTC; CDR3: CASSQDYGSYNEQFF
size: NA; D: NA; J: TRBJ2-7; V: TRBV6-2/TRBV6-3; DNA: TGTGCCAGCAGTCCCTTAAACAACTACGAGCAGTACTTC; CDR3: CASSPLNNYEQYF
size: NA; D: NA; J: TRBJ2-1; V: TRBV7-9; DNA: TGTGCCAGCAGCCACCCGGGGGACAATGAGCAGTTCTTC; CDR3: CASSHPGDNEQFF
size: NA; D: TRBD2; J: TRBJ2-1; V: TRBV30; DNA: TGTGCCTGGAGTGGGGGGGTTCGCGGGAGCTCCTACAATGAGCAGTTCTTC; CDR3: CAWSGGVRGSSYNEQFF
size: NA; D: TRBD1; J: TRBJ1-5; V: TRBV19; DNA: TGTGCCAGTAGTGCCGGACAGGGTCGAAATCAGCCCCAGCATTTT; CDR3: CASSAGQGRNQPQHF
size: NA; D: TRBD1; J: TRBJ2-7; V: TRBV5-1; DNA: TGCGCCAGCAGCGAGGGGGCGATGTACGAGCAGTACTTC; CDR3: CASSEGAMYEQYF
size: NA; D: NA; J: TRBJ2-4; V: TRBV7-9; DNA: TGTGCCAGCGGCACCAACCACATTCAGTACTTC; CDR3: CASGTNHIQYF
size: NA; D: NA; J: TRBJ1-1; V: TRBV6-5; DNA: TGTGCCAGCCTCTCCACGGCTGGAACTGAAGCTTTCTTT; CDR3: CASLSTAGTEAFF
size: NA; D: NA; J: TRBJ1-3; V: TRBV27; DNA: TGTGCCAGCAGTTTATCAGGGACAACTGGAAACACCATATATTTT; CDR3: CASSLSGTTGNTIYF
size: NA; D: NA; J: TRBJ1-1; V: TRBV2; DNA: TGTGCCAGCACATTCAGGGCGAACACTGAAGCTTTCTTT; CDR3: CASTFRANTEAFF
size: NA; D: NA; J: TRBJ1-1; V: TRBV9; DNA: TGTGCCAGCAGCGGGGATAGGACTGAAGCTTTCTTT; CDR3: CASSGDRTEAFF
size: NA; D: TRBD2; J: TRBJ2-5; V: TRBV7-9; DNA: TGTGCCAGCGGTTTGCGGGAGCTTAGGGAGACCCAGTACTTC; CDR3: CASGLRELRETQYF
size: NA; D: TRBD1; J: TRBJ1-2; V: TRBV2; DNA: TGTGCCAGCAGAGATACCGGGACAGTATATGGCTACACCTTC; CDR3: CASRDTGTVYGYTF
size: NA; D: NA; J: TRBJ1-4; V: TRBV30; DNA: TGTGCCTGGAGTGTGTCTGGGGCGAAGGAAAAACTGTTTTTT; CDR3: CAWSVSGAKEKLFF
size: NA; D: TRBD1; J: TRBJ2-1; V: TRBV7-9; DNA: TGTGCCAGCAGCCTTGGATTGACAGGGGGTCTTTACAATGAGCAGTTCTTC; CDR3: CASSLGLTGGLYNEQFF
size: NA; D: TRBD2; J: TRBJ2-2; V: TRBV5-1; DNA: TGCGCCAGCAGCTTGGTAGGACTAGCAACGGCCGGGGAGCTGTTTTTT; CDR3: CASSLVGLATAGELFF
size: NA; D: NA; J: TRBJ2-7; V: TRBV5-4; DNA: TGTGCCAGCAGCTTGGGCCAGCCAGGCTCCTACGAGCAGTACTTC; CDR3: CASSLGQPGSYEQYF
size: NA; D: TRBD1; J: TRBJ1-6; V: TRBV9; DNA: TGTGCCAGCAGCGTCCAACAGGGGTTTTCGGCACCCCTCCACTTT; CDR3: CASSVQQGFSAPLHF
size: NA; D: NA; J: TRBJ2-7; V: TRBV7-7; DNA: TGTGCCAGCAGTTCAACCCTAGGGGGGTTGGGGGAGCAGTACTTC; CDR3: CASSSTLGGLGEQYF
size: NA; D: NA; J: TRBJ1-4; V: TRBV15; DNA: TGTGCCACCAGCAGAGATTTGAGGGTTCTAGAAAAACTGTTTTTT; CDR3: CATSRDLRVLEKLFF
size: NA; D: NA; J: TRBJ2-2; V: TRBV29-1; DNA: TGCAGCGTTGATCTGGGGTACACCGGGGAGCTGTTTTTT; CDR3: CSVDLGYTGELFF
size: NA; D: NA; J: TRBJ2-1; V: TRBV9; DNA: TGTGCCAGCAGCGTCGGACTCCGTCGCTCCTACAATGAGCAGTTCTTC; CDR3: CASSVGLRRSYNEQFF
size: NA; D: NA; J: TRBJ2-1; V: TRBV10-1; DNA: TGCGCCAGCCCGGGGCGGGGGCGGTGGAATGAGCAGTTCTTC; CDR3: CASPGRGRWNEQFF
size: few; D: TRBD2; J: TRBJ2-5; V: TRBV4-3; DNA: TGCGCCAGCAGCCAATCCGCGATCGGGACTAGCGGGAGAGAGACCCAGTACTTC; CDR3: CASSQSAIGTSGRETQYF
size: NA; D: NA; J: TRBJ2-1; V: TRBV5-4; DNA: TGTGCCAGCAGCTACCAAACAGGGAACGCTGAGCAGTTCTTC; CDR3: CASSYQTGNAEQFF
size: NA; D: TRBD2; J: TRBJ2-7; V: TRBV7-9; DNA: TGTGCCAGCAGCTTGCGGGAGTTCGGCGAGCAGTACTTC; CDR3: CASSLREFGEQYF
size: NA; D: NA; J: TRBJ2-3; V: TRBV19; DNA: TGTGCCAGTAGTATATTGTTTAGCACAGATACGCAGTATTTT; CDR3: CASSILFSTDTQYF
size: NA; D: NA; J: TRBJ2-5; V: TRBV29-1; DNA: TGCAGCGTTGTAGGGAGTGGGGAGACCCAGTACTTC; CDR3: CSVVGSGETQYF
size: NA; D: TRBD2; J: TRBJ2-5; V: TRBV25-1; DNA: TGTGCCAGCAGTCCACTAGCGGGTGGGGAGACCCAGTACTTC; CDR3: CASSPLAGGETQYF
size: NA; D: NA; J: TRBJ1-4; V: TRBV2; DNA: TGTGCCAGCAGTCCTCCGGGACGGCAGAATGAAAAACTGTTTTTT; CDR3: CASSPPGRQNEKLFF
size: NA; D: NA; J: TRBJ1-2; V: TRBV3-1/TRBV3-2; DNA: TGTGCCAGCAGCCAACCCCGGCGCACCAGGGGTGTTGGCTACACCTTC; CDR3: CASSQPRRTRGVGYTF
size: NA; D: NA; J: TRBJ2-3; V: TRBV9; DNA: TGTGCCAGCAGCACCCACCCCTCAGATACGCAGTATTTT; CDR3: CASSTHPSDTQYF
size: NA; D: NA; J: TRBJ2-5; V: TRBV6-5; DNA: TGTGCCAGCAGACCCTGGGGTGAAGAGACCCAGTACTTC; CDR3: CASRPWGEETQYF
size: once; D: TRBD1; J: TRBJ1-6; V: TRBV18; DNA: TGTGCCAGCTCATCGGGACAGCATAATTCACCCCTCCACTTT; CDR3: CASSSGQHNSPLHF
size: NA; D: NA; J: TRBJ1-3; V: TRBV6-5; DNA: TGTGCCAGCCAGGACCCCTCTGGAAACACCATATATTTT; CDR3: CASQDPSGNTIYF
size: once; D: TRBD2; J: TRBJ2-5; V: TRBV6-6; DNA: TGTGCCAGCAGTTACCGGGGGACTAGCGGGAGGGAGACCCAGTACTTC; CDR3: CASSYRGTSGRETQYF
size: NA; D: TRBD1; J: TRBJ2-7; V: TRBV5-1; DNA: TGCGCCAGCAGCACTTTGACAGGGGACTCCTACGAGCAGTACTTC; CDR3: CASSTLTGDSYEQYF
size: few; D: NA; J: TRBJ2-2; V: TRBV28; DNA: TGTGCCGCCTTGGCCGAAGTCGCCGGGGAGCTGTTTTTT; CDR3: CAALAEVAGELFF
size: NA; D: TRBD1; J: TRBJ2-5; V: TRBV5-1; DNA: TGCGCCAGCAGCTTGGCCTTACTGACAGGGAAGGAGGAAGAGACCCAGTACTTC; CDR3: CASSLALLTGKEEETQYF
size: few; D: TRBD1; J: TRBJ2-7; V: TRBV7-2; DNA: TGTGCCAGCAGCTCGAGGGACAGGGGGCCCTACGAGCAGTACTTC; CDR3: CASSSRDRGPYEQYF
size: NA; D: TRBD1; J: TRBJ2-7; V: TRBV19; DNA: TGTGCCAGTAGTGGGGGACAGGCTACCTACGAGCAGTACTTC; CDR3: CASSGGQATYEQYF
size: NA; D: TRBD2; J: TRBJ2-1; V: TRBV28; DNA: TGTGCCAGCAGTCCAGCGGGGGGATCCTACAATGAGCAGTTCTTC; CDR3: CASSPAGGSYNEQFF
size: NA; D: NA; J: TRBJ1-2; V: TRBV6-4; DNA: TGTGCCAGCAGCCAGGATTTCCCTACAAACTATGGCTACACCTTC; CDR3: CASSQDFPTNYGYTF
size: NA; D: NA; J: TRBJ1-6; V: TRBV5-4; DNA: TGTGCCAGCAGCTCCCCTGGGGGAGTGGGGAATTCACCCCTCCACTTT; CDR3: CASSSPGGVGNSPLHF
size: once; D: TRBD1; J: TRBJ2-7; V: TRBV28; DNA: TGTGCCGGGGTAGGGACAGGGTTTGCCTACGAGCAGTACTTC; CDR3: CAGVGTGFAYEQYF
size: NA; D: TRBD2; J: TRBJ2-7; V: TRBV5-6; DNA: TGTGCCAGCAGCCAACTAGCGGGAGGGCCTGGGTCCTACGAGCAGTACTTC; CDR3: CASSQLAGGPGSYEQYF